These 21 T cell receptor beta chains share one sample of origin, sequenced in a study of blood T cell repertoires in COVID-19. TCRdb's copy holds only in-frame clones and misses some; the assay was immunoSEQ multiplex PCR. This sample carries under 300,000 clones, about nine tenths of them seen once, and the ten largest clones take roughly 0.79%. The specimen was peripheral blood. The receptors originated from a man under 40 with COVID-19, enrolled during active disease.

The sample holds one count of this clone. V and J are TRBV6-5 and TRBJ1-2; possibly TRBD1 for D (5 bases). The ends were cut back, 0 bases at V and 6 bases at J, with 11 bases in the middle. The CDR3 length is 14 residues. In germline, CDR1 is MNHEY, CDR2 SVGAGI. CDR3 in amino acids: CASSYSTAFDGYTF. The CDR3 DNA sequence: TGTGCCAGCAGTTACTCGACAGCCTTCGATGGCTACACCTTC.

The CDR3 DNA reads TGTGCCAGTGGGGACAGCTATAATTCACCCCTCCACTTT. It translates to CASGDSYNSPLHF. V and J are TRBV19 and TRBJ1-6; TRBD1 matches 7 bases. Looked up from germline, CDR1 is LNHDA and CDR2 is SQIVND (reference sequence). This CDR3 comprises 13 residues. J gave up 3 bases and V 8 bases, and 1 base lay outside the gene matches.

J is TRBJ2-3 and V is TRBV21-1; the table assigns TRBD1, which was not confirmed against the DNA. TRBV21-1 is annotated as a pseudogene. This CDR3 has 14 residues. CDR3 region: CASSRDRITDTQYF. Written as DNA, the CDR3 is TGTGCCAGCAGCAGAGACAGGATCACAGATACGCAGTATTTT.

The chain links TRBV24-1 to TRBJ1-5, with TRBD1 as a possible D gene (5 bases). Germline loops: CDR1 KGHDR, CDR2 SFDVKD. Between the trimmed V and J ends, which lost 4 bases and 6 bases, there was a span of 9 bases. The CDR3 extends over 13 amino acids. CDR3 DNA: TGTGCCACCAGTGAGGGGCTGGGTCAGCCCCAGCATTTT. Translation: CATSEGLGQPQHF.

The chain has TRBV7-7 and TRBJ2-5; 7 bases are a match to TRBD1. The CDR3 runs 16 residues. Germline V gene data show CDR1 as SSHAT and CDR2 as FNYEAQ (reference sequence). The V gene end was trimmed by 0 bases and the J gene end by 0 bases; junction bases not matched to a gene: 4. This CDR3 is CASSLAGGFNQETQYF. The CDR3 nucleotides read TGTGCCAGCAGCTTAGCAGGGGGCTTTAACCAAGAGACCCAGTACTTC. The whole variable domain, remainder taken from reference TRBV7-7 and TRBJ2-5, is GAGVSQSPRYKVTKRGQDVTLRCDPISSHATLYWYQQALGQGPEFLTYFNYEAQPDKSGLPSDRFSAERPEGSISTLTIQRTEQRDSAMYRCASSLAGGFNQETQYFGPGTRLLVL.

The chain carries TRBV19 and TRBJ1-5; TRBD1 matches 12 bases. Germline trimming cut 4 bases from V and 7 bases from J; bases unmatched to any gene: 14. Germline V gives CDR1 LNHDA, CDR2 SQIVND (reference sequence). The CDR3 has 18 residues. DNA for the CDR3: TGTGCCAGTAGTAGCGGGACAGGGGGCGCGTCGTTTTGGCAGCCCCAGCATTTT. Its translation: CASSSGTGGASFWQPQHF.

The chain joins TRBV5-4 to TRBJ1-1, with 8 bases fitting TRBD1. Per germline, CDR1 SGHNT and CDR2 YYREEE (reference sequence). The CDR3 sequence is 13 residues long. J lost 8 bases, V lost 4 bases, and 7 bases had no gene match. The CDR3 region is CASSPTDRVEAFF. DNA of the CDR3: TGTGCCAGCAGCCCGACGGACAGGGTCGAAGCTTTCTTT.

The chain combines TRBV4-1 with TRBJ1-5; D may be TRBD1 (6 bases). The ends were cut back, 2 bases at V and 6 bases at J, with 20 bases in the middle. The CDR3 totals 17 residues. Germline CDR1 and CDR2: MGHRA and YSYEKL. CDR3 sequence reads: CASSQTLGKQGRQPQHF. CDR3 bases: TGCGCCAGCAGCCAAACACTGGGGAAACAGGGCCGTCAGCCCCAGCATTTT.

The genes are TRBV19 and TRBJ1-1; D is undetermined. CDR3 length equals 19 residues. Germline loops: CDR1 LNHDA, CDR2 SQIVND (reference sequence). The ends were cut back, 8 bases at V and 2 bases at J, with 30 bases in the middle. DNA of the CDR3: TGTGCCAGTCGGGAGGAGGACTGGCGCGCGAAGCGAAGTAACACTGAAGCTTTCTTT. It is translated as CASREEDWRAKRSNTEAFF.

The CDR3 nucleotides read TGTGCCAGCAGTCATACTAGCGGGGCCACAGATACGCAGTATTTT. Translated: CASSHTSGATDTQYF. The chain carries TRBV6-5 and TRBJ2-3; 10 nucleotides agree with TRBD2. CDR3 length: 15 residues. Germline assignment: CDR1 MNHEY and CDR2 SVGAGI. The J segment lost 2 bases and the V segment lost 5 bases, leaving 4 bases of the junction unmatched.

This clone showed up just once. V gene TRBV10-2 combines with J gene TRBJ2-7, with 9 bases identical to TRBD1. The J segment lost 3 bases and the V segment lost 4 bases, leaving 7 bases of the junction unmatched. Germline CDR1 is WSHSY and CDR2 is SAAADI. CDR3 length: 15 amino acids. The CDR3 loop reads CASSGRDRGVYEQYF. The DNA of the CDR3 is TGCGCCAGCAGTGGCCGAGACAGGGGGGTCTACGAGCAGTACTTC.

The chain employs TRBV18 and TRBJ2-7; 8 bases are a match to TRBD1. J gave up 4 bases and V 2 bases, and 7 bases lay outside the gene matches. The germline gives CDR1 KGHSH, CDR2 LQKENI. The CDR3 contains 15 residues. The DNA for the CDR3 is TGTGCCAGCTCACCATCTCAGGACAGGGATTACGAGCAGTACTTC. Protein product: CASSPSQDRDYEQYF.

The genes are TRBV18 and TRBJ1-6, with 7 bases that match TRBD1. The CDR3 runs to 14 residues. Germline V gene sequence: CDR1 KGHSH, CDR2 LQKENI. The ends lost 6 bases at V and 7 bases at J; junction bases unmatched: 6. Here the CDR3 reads CASSQQGLNSPLHF. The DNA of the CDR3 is TGTGCCAGCTCCCAACAGGGGTTGAATTCACCCCTCCACTTT.

The CDR3 loop reads CASSQRTGTNEKLFF. DNA of the CDR3: TGTGCCAGCAGCCAACGGACAGGAACTAATGAAAAACTGTTTTTT. This chain uses TRBV3-1 (or the pseudogene TRBV3-2) with TRBJ1-4, with TRBD1 matching 7 bases. V shed 2 bases, J shed 1 base, and the junction held 1 base outside the gene matches. This CDR3 has 15 residues. In germline, CDR1 is LGHDT, CDR2 YNNKEL (reference sequence).

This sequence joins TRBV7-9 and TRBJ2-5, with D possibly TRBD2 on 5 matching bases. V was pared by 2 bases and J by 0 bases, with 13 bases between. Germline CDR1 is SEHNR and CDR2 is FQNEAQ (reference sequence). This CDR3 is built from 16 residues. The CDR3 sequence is CASSLSGIPYQETQYF. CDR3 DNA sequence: TGTGCCAGCAGCTTATCGGGAATTCCCTACCAAGAGACCCAGTACTTC.

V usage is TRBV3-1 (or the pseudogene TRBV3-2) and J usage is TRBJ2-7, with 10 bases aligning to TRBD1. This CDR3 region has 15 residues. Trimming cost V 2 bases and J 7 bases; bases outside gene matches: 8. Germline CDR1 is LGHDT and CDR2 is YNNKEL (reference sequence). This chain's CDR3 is CASSQISTGGDEQYF. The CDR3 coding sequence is TGTGCCAGCAGCCAAATTTCGACAGGGGGCGATGAGCAGTACTTC.

The CDR3 loop is CASSYTLSGAYYEQYF. CDR3 in DNA: TGTGCCAGCAGCTATACCCTTAGCGGGGCGTACTACGAGCAGTACTTC. The chain uses TRBV5-6 and TRBJ2-7; 8 bases map to TRBD2. CDR3 length equals 16 residues. V lost 3 bases to trimming and J lost 3 bases; unmatched junction nucleotides: 11. Germline assignment: CDR1 SGHDT and CDR2 YYEEEE.

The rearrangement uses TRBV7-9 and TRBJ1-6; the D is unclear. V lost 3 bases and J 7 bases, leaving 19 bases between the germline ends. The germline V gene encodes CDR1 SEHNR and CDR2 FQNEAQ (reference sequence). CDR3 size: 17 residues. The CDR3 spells CASSFREGAGENSPLHF. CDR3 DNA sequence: TGTGCCAGCAGCTTTCGGGAGGGAGCCGGAGAAAATTCACCCCTCCACTTT.

This chain's CDR3 is CASSAYGTGDLYGYTF. The CDR3 bases are TGCGCCAGCAGTGCCTATGGGACAGGGGACCTCTATGGCTACACCTTC. This chain links TRBV5-1 with TRBJ1-2; 10 bases agree with TRBD1. From germline, CDR1 is SGHRS and CDR2 YFSETQ. The trim removed 5 bases at V and 4 bases at J, leaving 11 bases unmatched. The CDR3 is 16 amino acids.

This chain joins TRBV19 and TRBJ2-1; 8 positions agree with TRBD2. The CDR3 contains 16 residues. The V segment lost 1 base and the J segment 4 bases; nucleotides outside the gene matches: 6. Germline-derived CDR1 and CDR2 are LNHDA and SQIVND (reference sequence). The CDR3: CASSIGSSGVYNEQFF. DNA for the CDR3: TGTGCCAGTAGTATAGGGAGTAGCGGGGTTTACAATGAGCAGTTCTTC.

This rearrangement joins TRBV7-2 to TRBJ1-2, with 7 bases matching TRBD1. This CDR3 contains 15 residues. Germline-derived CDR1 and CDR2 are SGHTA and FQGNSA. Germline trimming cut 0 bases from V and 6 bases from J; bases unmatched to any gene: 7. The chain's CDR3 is CASSLARRGAHGYTF. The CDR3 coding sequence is TGTGCCAGCAGCTTAGCGCGCAGGGGGGCCCATGGCTACACCTTC. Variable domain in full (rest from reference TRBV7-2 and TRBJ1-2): GAGVSQSPSNKVTEKGKDVELRCDPISGHTALYWYRQSLGQGLEFLIYFQGNSAPDKSGLPSDRFSAERTGGSVSTLTIQRTQQEDSAVYLCASSLARRGAHGYTFGSGTRLTVV.